Each of the 10 T cell receptor beta chains below was sequenced from the same sample in a study of blood T cells in healthy people across ages. Together with a sample-barcoded 5' primer, a J-beta primer mix was included in a second PCR lasting roughly 6 to 12 cycles. TCRdb processed the 5' RACE reads anew with MiXCR; each CDR3 protein has one entry. The profile shows about a million distinct CDR3 sequences, around two fifths of them singletons. The source material was blood. These receptors were collected from a man aged 18 to 30 in good health.

The chain employs TRBV7-9 and TRBJ2-5, with a weak D call TRBD1 (6 bases). This CDR3 contains 14 residues. Per the germline V gene, CDR1 is SEHNR and CDR2 is FQNEAQ (reference sequence). V lost 1 base, J lost 7 bases, and 13 bases lay in between. The CDR3 region has the DNA TGTGCCAGCAGCTTAGAGACAGGAATTGGGACCCAGTACTTC. This codes for CASSLETGIGTQYF.

This clonotype was counted between two and nine times. The CDR3 loop is CASSGQGSYNEQFF. The CDR3 DNA is TGTGCCTCCTCCGGGCAGGGCAGTTACAATGAGCAGTTCTTC. V usage is TRBV25-1 and J usage is TRBJ2-1; D possibly corresponds to TRBD1 (5 bases). The CDR3 totals 14 residues. Germline CDR1 and CDR2: MGHDK and SYGVNS. The ends were cut back, 11 bases at V and 4 bases at J, with 18 bases in the middle.

The V gene is TRBV29-1, the J gene TRBJ1-3, with D maybe TRBD1 (5 bases). The CDR3 runs 13 residues. CDR1 and CDR2 from the germline V gene are SQVTM and ANQGSEA. V shed 0 bases and J shed 7 bases, with 10 bases lying between them. CDR3 coding DNA: TGCAGCGTTGAAGATCGGACACAGAACACCATATATTTT. It yields the protein CSVEDRTQNTIYF.

This clonotype was observed a few times. The chain combines TRBV4-3 with TRBJ1-1, with TRBD1 matching 12 bases. V was pared by 1 base and J by 3 bases, with 9 bases of the junction left unmatched. Germline CDR1 and CDR2: LGHNA and YSLEER. The CDR3 loop spans 18 amino acids. The CDR3 nucleotides are TGCGCCAGCAGCCAAGTTAAGTCGGGACAGGGGGCGGACACTGAAGCTTTCTTT. Residues: CASSQVKSGQGADTEAFF.

Turning to this clonotype: An end of the junction does not agree with germline; a read error may underlie this. The CDR3 DNA sequence: TGTGCCACCAGTAGGGGAGGTTACGAGCAGTACTTC. Amino acid sequence: CATSRGGYEQYF. The gene calls are TRBV28 and TRBJ2-7; D is perhaps TRBD2 (6 bases). CDR3 length: 12 amino acids. CDR1 and CDR2 (germline): MDHEN, SYDVKM.

This clonotype occurred a few times. This chain joins TRBV4-3 and TRBJ2-2; tentatively, D is TRBD1 (5 bases). V shed 4 bases and J shed 0 bases, with 12 bases lying between them. The CDR3 loop spans 16 amino acids. Germline assignment: CDR1 LGHNA and CDR2 YSLEER. Here the CDR3 reads CASSRLDSPNTGELFF. The CDR3 region has the DNA TGCGCCAGCAGCCGGTTAGACAGTCCGAACACCGGGGAGCTGTTTTTT.

This clonotype showed up many times. V usage is TRBV10-3 and J usage is TRBJ2-1; 10 nucleotides align to TRBD2. The V and J ends lost 10 bases and 5 bases, in that order; junction bases with no gene match: 8. The CDR3 contains 14 residues. Germline assignment: CDR1 ENHRY and CDR2 SYGVKD. CDR3 sequence (DNA): TGTGCCACATTATGGACTAGCGGCGACAATGAGCAGTTCTTC. The encoded protein is CATLWTSGDNEQFF.

With respect to this clonotype: One junction end does not reproduce the germline sequence, and a read error may be involved. This sequence joins TRBV9 and TRBJ2-1; unclear D gene. The germline gives CDR1 SGDLS, CDR2 YYNGEE. CDR3 size: 11 residues. The CDR3 coding sequence is TGTGTCAGCTCGAAATACAATGAGCAGTTCTTC. Protein: CVSSKYNEQFF.

The genes are TRBV6-2 or TRBV6-3 and TRBJ2-2, with D uncertain. Looked up from germline, CDR1 is MNHEY and CDR2 is SVGEGT. V was cut by 4 bases and J by 1 base, with 10 bases left in between. The CDR3 length is 15 residues. CDR3 sequence: CASSSLTKNTGELFF. CDR3 coding DNA: TGTGCCAGCAGTTCTCTCACAAAGAACACCGGGGAGCTGTTTTTT.

V gene TRBV6-6 combines with J gene TRBJ1-4, with D possibly TRBD1 on 6 matching bases. Germline V gives CDR1 MNHNY, CDR2 SVGAGI (reference sequence). This CDR3 has 16 amino acids. Trimming shortened V by 6 bases and J by 8 bases, and 22 bases separated the two germline ends. The CDR3 sequence is CASSSPVGAALEKLFF. The CDR3 nucleotides read TGTGCCAGCAGCTCCCCGGTGGGGGCGGCCCTCGAAAAACTGTTTTTT.